What follows is one TCR beta chain and its context. This specimen belongs to a study of blood T cell repertoires in COVID-19. In the study overall: From the United States, Italy and Spain came samples of acute and convalescent COVID-19. T cells, B-cell-depleted T cells, or PBMCs supplied cDNA or gDNA.

In the authors' methods: Amplification from reference gene primers served as the basis for estimated nucleated cell counts. This table comes from immunoSEQ multiplex PCR, and its TCRdb copy is limited to in-frame clones, with some not included. The V and J calls and clone size come from that table; D and trimming were worked out from the DNA. The sample has tens of thousands of clones; roughly 85% are singletons. Trimming removed 4 bases from V and 1 base from J; junction bases left unmatched: 6. CDR1 is LGHDT and CDR2 is YNNKEL in the germline V gene (reference sequence). This CDR3 is built from 16 residues.

Material for sequencing was peripheral blood. This chain connects TRBV3-1 (or the pseudogene TRBV3-2) to TRBJ2-3, with 9 nucleotides matching TRBD2. The receptor was derived from a human donor with active COVID-19. The donor label of this sample is uncertain. The CDR3 is CASSRVSGRGTDTQYF. DNA for the CDR3: TGTGCCAGCAGCCGTGTTAGCGGGAGAGGCACAGATACGCAGTATTTT.